The 2 T cell receptor beta chains listed next were all sequenced from one sample in a study of control samples from healthy donors and cancer patients (TCRdb year 2020). The library was produced with the immunoSEQ multiplex PCR assay. The source is immuneACCESS, and TCRdb retained only in-frame sequences with V and J called. Part of the clones is not carried over; for the studies checked, unresolved V genes explain less than half of this, and the remainder is unexplained. This sample is represented by about 270,000 clones; over 75% of them were singletons. The leading ten clones occupy more than 10% of the sample. Sequenced sample: PBMCs. These receptors all come from a woman in her sixties with lung cancer.

The chain carries TRBV5-1 and TRBJ1-3; maybe TRBD1 (5 bases). The CDR3 covers 16 residues. Trimming took 0 bases from V and 3 from J, leaving 13 bases between them. Per germline, CDR1 SGHRS and CDR2 YFSETQ. CDR3 nucleotides: TGCGCCAGCAGCTTGGAAGGGACCGGCCGTGGAAACACCATATATTTT. Encoded protein: CASSLEGTGRGNTIYF.

The V call is TRBV10-1, the J call TRBJ2-7; 7 nucleotides agree with TRBD1. V lost 3 bases, J lost 6 bases, and 5 bases stayed unmatched. The length of the CDR3 is 13 residues. From germline, CDR1 is WNHNN and CDR2 SYGVQD (reference sequence). DNA for the CDR3: TGCGCCAGCAGTGAAGGACAGGAATCCGAGCAGTACTTC. Translated: CASSEGQESEQYF.